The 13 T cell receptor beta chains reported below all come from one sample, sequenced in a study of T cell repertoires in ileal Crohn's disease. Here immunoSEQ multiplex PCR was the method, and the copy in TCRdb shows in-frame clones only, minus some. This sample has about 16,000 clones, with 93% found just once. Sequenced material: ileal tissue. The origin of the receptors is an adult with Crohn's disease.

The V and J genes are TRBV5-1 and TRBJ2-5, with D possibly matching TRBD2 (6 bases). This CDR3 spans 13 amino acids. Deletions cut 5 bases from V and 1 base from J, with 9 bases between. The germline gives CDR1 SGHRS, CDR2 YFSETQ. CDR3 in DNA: TGCGCCAGCAGTATCGGGGGCCAAGAGACCCAGTACTTC. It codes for CASSIGGQETQYF.

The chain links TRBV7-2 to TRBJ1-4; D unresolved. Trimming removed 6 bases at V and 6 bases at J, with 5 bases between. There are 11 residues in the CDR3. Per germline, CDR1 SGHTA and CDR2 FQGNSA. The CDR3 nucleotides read TGTGCCAGCAGTTCTTATGAAAAACTGTTTTTT. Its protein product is CASSSYEKLFF.

CDR3 amino acids: CASSGGGGEQYF. DNA of the CDR3: TGTGCCAGCAGCGGGGGTGGGGGGGAGCAGTACTTC. The chain combines TRBV21-1 with TRBJ2-7; the table's D call, TRBD2, has no DNA check behind it. TRBV21-1 represents a pseudogene. The CDR3 contains 12 residues.

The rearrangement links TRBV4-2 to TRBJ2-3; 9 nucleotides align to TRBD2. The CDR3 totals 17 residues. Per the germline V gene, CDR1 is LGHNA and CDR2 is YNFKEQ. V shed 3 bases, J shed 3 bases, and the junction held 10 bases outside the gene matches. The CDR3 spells CASSHAPSAGGTDTQYF. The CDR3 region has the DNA TGTGCCAGCAGCCACGCCCCCTCGGCGGGGGGGACAGATACGCAGTATTTT.

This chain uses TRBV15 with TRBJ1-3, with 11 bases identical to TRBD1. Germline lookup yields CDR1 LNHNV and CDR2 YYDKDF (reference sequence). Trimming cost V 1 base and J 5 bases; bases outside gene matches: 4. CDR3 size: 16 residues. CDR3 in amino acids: CATSRGRDRGRNTIYF. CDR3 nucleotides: TGTGCCACCAGCAGAGGACGGGACAGGGGGAGAAACACCATATATTTT.

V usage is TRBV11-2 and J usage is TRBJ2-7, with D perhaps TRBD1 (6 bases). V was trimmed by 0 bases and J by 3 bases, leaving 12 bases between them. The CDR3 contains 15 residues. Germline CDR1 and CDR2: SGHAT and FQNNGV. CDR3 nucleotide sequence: TGTGCCAGCAGCTTAGATGGGACACCTCTCTACGAGCAGTACTTC. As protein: CASSLDGTPLYEQYF. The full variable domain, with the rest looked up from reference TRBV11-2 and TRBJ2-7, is EAGVAQSPRYKIIEKRQSVAFWCNPISGHATLYWYQQILGQGPKLLIQFQNNGVVDDSQLPKDRFSAERLKGVDSTLKIQPAKLEDSAVYLCASSLDGTPLYEQYFGPGTRLTVT.

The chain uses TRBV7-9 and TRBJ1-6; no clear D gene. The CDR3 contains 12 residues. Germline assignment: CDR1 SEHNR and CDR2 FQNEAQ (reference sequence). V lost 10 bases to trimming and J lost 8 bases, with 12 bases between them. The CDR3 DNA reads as TGTGCCACCCGTGATGGGCATTCACCCCTCCACTTT. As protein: CATRDGHSPLHF.

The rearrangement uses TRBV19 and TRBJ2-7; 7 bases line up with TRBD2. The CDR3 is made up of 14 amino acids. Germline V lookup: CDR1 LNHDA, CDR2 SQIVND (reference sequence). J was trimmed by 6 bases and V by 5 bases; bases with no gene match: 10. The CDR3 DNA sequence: TGTGCCAGTAGTCCTGGACTAGGGCTCGGCGAGCAGTACTTC. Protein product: CASSPGLGLGEQYF.

The CDR3: CASSRTNYGYTF. The CDR3 DNA is TGTGCCAGCAGCAGGACTAACTATGGCTACACCTTC. The chain links TRBV2 to TRBJ1-2; D unresolved. Germline CDR1 and CDR2: SNHLY and FYNNEI. V was clipped by 6 bases and J by 0 bases, with 5 bases between them. This CDR3 is built from 12 residues. Supplemented by reference TRBV2 and TRBJ1-2, the full variable domain reads EPEVTQTPSHQVTQMGQEVILRCVPISNHLYFYWYRQILGQKVEFLVSFYNNEISEKSEIFDDQFSVERPDGSNFTLKIRSTKLEDSAMYFCASSRTNYGYTFGSGTRLTVV.

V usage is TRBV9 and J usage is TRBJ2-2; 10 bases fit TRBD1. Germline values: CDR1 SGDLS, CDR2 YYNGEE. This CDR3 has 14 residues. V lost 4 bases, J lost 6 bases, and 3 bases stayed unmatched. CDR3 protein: CASSQTGGPGELFF. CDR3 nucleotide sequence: TGTGCCAGCAGCCAGACAGGGGGCCCCGGGGAGCTGTTTTTT. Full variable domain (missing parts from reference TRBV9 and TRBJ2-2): DSGVTQTPKHLITATGQRVTLRCSPRSGDLSVYWYQQSLDQGLQFLIQYYNGEERAKGNILERFSAQQFPDLHSELNLSSLELGDSALYFCASSQTGGPGELFFGEGSRLTVL.

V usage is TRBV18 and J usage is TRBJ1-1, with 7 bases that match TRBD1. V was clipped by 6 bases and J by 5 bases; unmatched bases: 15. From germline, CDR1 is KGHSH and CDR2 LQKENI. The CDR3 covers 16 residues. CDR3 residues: CASSPFGIGGRTEAFF. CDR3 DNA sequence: TGTGCCAGCTCGCCCTTTGGGATAGGGGGCCGAACTGAAGCTTTCTTT.

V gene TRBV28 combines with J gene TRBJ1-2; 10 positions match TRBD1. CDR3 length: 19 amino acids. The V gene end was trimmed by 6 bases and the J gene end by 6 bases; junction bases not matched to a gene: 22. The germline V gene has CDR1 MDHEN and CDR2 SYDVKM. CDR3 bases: TGTGCCAGCAGCACACCCACCGGGACAGGGGTTAATTCACCCCATGGCTACACCTTC. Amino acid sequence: CASSTPTGTGVNSPHGYTF.

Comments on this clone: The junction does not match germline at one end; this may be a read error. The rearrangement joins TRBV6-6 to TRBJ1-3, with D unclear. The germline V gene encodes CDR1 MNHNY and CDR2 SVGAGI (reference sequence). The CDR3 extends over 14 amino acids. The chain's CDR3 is CASSPRGSRNTIYF. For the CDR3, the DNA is TGTGCCAGCAGTCCCCGAGGCTCTAGAAACACCATATATTTT.